The 32 T cell receptor beta chains below come from one sample, sequenced in a study of blood T cell repertoires in COVID-19. Sequenced by immunoSEQ multiplex PCR; TCRdb stores in-frame clones only, minus some. The sample gives a few hundred thousand clones, around 90% of which show up once; around 6.8% is in the top ten. The sequenced material came from peripheral blood. The receptors shown here come from a woman in her thirties with COVID-19, enrolled during active disease.

As DNA, the CDR3 is TGCAGCGTTGCCGGTGGGTTACAGTTCTACGAGCAGTACTTC. This codes for CSVAGGLQFYEQYF. This sequence joins TRBV29-1 and TRBJ2-7; no firm D call. There are 14 residues in the CDR3. Trimming took off 4 bases at V and 3 bases at J, with 16 bases between the two ends. Germline CDR1 SQVTM, CDR2 ANQGSEA.

V gene TRBV29-1 combines with J gene TRBJ2-7, with D possibly being TRBD1 (7 bases). Germline assignment: CDR1 SQVTM and CDR2 ANQGSEA. This CDR3 has 14 amino acids. Trimming pared 7 bases from V and 0 bases from J, leaving 16 bases between. CDR3 coding DNA: TGCAGCGCCCTAGGAGGGGACAGCTCCTACGAGCAGTACTTC. This translates into CSALGGDSSYEQYF.

This rearrangement joins TRBV6-5 to TRBJ2-7; possible D gene TRBD2, 6 bases. The CDR3 extends over 15 amino acids. The V and J ends lost 0 bases and 5 bases respectively, with 14 bases between them. Germline CDR1 MNHEY, CDR2 SVGAGI. The CDR3 region is CASSYSSGAQDEQYF. The CDR3 DNA reads TGTGCCAGCAGTTACTCTAGCGGAGCACAGGACGAGCAGTACTTC.

The V gene is TRBV7-3, the J gene TRBJ2-7; 9 bases are a match to TRBD2. V trimming: 5 bases; J trimming: 3 bases; junction bases outside the gene matches: 5. The CDR3 is 14 residues long. The germline V gene has CDR1 SGHTA and CDR2 FQGTGA. CDR3 amino acids: CASSAYSGSYEQYF. DNA for the CDR3: TGTGCCAGCAGCGCCTATAGCGGGAGCTACGAGCAGTACTTC. The whole variable domain, remainder taken from reference TRBV7-3 and TRBJ2-7, is GAGVSQTPSNKVTEKGKYVELRCDPISGHTALYWYRQSLGQGPEFLIYFQGTGAADDSGLPNDRFFAVRPEGSVSTLKIQRTERGDSAVYLCASSAYSGSYEQYFGPGTRLTVT.

The chain carries TRBV5-4 and TRBJ2-7, with 8 nucleotides matching TRBD1. CDR1 is SGHNT, CDR2 YYREEE, per germline (reference sequence). CDR3 length: 12 amino acids. V gave up 4 bases and J gave up 7 bases; unmatched junction bases: 4. CDR3 protein: CASSHRGDEQYF. Here the CDR3 DNA reads TGTGCCAGCAGCCACAGGGGGGATGAGCAGTACTTC.

J is TRBJ1-3 and V is TRBV19; 10 nucleotides match TRBD1. V shed 4 bases and J 0 bases; nucleotides not matched to a gene: 9. Germline V gene data show CDR1 as LNHDA and CDR2 as SQIVND (reference sequence). This CDR3 contains 18 residues. CDR3 nucleotide sequence: TGTGCCAGTAGTACTACCGGGACAGGGGCGGCCTCTGGAAACACCATATATTTT. Translated, it gives CASSTTGTGAASGNTIYF.

The rearrangement links TRBV14 to TRBJ2-1; 13 nucleotides match TRBD2. The CDR3 is 14 residues long. Germline values: CDR1 SGHDN, CDR2 FVKESK. V shed 1 base, J shed 10 bases, and the junction held 1 base outside the gene matches. CDR3 coding DNA: TGTGCCAGCAGCCAAGTACTAGCGGGAGGGGAGCAGTTCTTC. Translation gives CASSQVLAGGEQFF.

The chain employs TRBV3-1 (or the pseudogene TRBV3-2) and TRBJ1-6; D is unresolved. This CDR3 has 16 residues. Germline V lookup: CDR1 LGHDT, CDR2 YNNKEL (reference sequence). Trimming cost V 0 bases and J 3 bases, with 9 bases left between them. This CDR3 is CASSQDEGNYNSPLHF. The CDR3 DNA reads TGTGCCAGCAGCCAAGACGAGGGCAACTATAATTCACCCCTCCACTTT.

V usage is TRBV30 and J usage is TRBJ1-1; D possibly corresponds to TRBD1 (6 bases). Germline lookup yields CDR1 GTSNPN and CDR2 SVGIG (reference sequence). This CDR3 is built from 13 residues. V lost 2 bases and J lost 1, with 8 bases in between. CDR3 amino acids: CAWSSTGNTEAFF. The DNA of the CDR3 is TGTGCCTGGAGTTCGACAGGGAACACTGAAGCTTTCTTT.

This clone was observed a single time. The rearrangement joins TRBV9 to TRBJ1-2; D ambiguous. V was trimmed by 0 bases and J by 5 bases, leaving 8 bases between them. Germline V gene lookup returns CDR1 SGDLS and CDR2 YYNGEE. The CDR3 spans 13 residues. CDR3: CASSVGQAYGYTF. CDR3 in DNA: TGTGCCAGCAGCGTAGGGCAGGCATATGGCTACACCTTC.

CDR3 DNA sequence: TGTGCCAGCAGCTTACCCGACAGGGGGCAAGAGACCCAGTACTTC. Residues: CASSLPDRGQETQYF. The chain carries TRBV7-9 and TRBJ2-5; 9 nucleotides align to TRBD1. V lost 2 bases to trimming and J lost 2 bases; unmatched junction nucleotides: 3. Per germline, CDR1 SEHNR and CDR2 FQNEAQ (reference sequence). CDR3 size: 15 residues. Complete variable domain (other parts from reference TRBV7-9 and TRBJ2-5): DTGVSQNPRHKITKRGQNVTFRCDPISEHNRLYWYRQTLGQGPEFLTYFQNEAQLEKSRLLSDRFSAERPKGSFSTLEIQRTEQGDSAMYLCASSLPDRGQETQYFGPGTRLLVL.

Regarding this clone: The junction and the germline gene differ at one end; a read error may be behind it. The V call is TRBV2, the J call TRBJ1-1, with 10 bases lining up with TRBD1. The germline gives CDR1 SNHLY, CDR2 FYNNEI. The CDR3 loop spans 14 amino acids. CDR3 nucleotide sequence: TGTGCCAGCATCTTGGACAGGGGGAACGCTGAAGCTTTCTTT. Protein sequence: CASILDRGNAEAFF. Combining the CDR3 with reference TRBV2 and TRBJ1-1 gives the whole variable domain EPEVTQTPSHQVTQMGQEVILRCVPISNHLYFYWYRQILGQKVEFLVSFYNNEISEKSEIFDDQFSVERPDGSNFTLKIRSTKLEDSAMYFCASILDRGNAEAFFGQGTRLTVV.

This rearrangement joins TRBV11-2 to TRBJ2-5, with 7 bases fitting TRBD1. The germline CDR1 and CDR2 sequences are SGHAT and FQNNGV. After removal of 5 bases from V and 5 bases from J, the junction contained 2 bases not matched to a gene. The length of the CDR3 is 12 residues. The CDR3 DNA is TGTGCCAGCAGCCCACAGGGGGAGACCCAGTACTTC. It codes for CASSPQGETQYF.

Comment on this clone: Other DNA sequences in the same sample also yield this CDR3. This rearrangement joins TRBV19 to TRBJ1-1; TRBD1 aligns across 8 bases. The CDR3 totals 14 residues. The V gene's germline CDR1 is LNHDA and CDR2 SQIVND (reference sequence). J lost 1 base, V lost 3 bases, and 1 base had no gene match. CDR3: CASSIGQGNTEAFF. Here the CDR3 DNA reads TGTGCCAGTAGTATTGGACAGGGGAACACTGAAGCTTTCTTT.

This rearrangement joins TRBV20-1 to TRBJ1-1, with 7 bases lining up with TRBD1. V dropped 1 base and J dropped 10; count of bases not matched to a gene: 3. The CDR3 consists of 11 residues. CDR1 is DFQATT, CDR2 SNEGSKA, per germline (reference sequence). In nucleotides, the CDR3 is TGCAGTGCTAGAGGACAGGGACCAGCTTTCTTT. It is translated as CSARGQGPAFF.

V and J are TRBV11-3 and TRBJ2-1, with 13 bases identical to TRBD2. The CDR3 length is 14 residues. The V gene end was trimmed by 5 bases and the J gene end by 12 bases; junction bases not matched to a gene: 7. Germline-derived CDR1 and CDR2 are SGHNT and YENEEA. This CDR3 is CASSPGLAGEVQFF. The CDR3 DNA is TGTGCCAGCAGCCCCGGACTAGCGGGAGAGGTGCAGTTCTTC.

J is TRBJ2-7 and V is TRBV7-2, with 9 bases aligning to TRBD2. Germline V lookup: CDR1 SGHTA, CDR2 FQGNSA. V shed 1 base, J shed 2 bases, and the junction held 12 bases outside the gene matches. The CDR3 is 18 residues long. The CDR3 region has the DNA TGTGCCAGCAGCTTAGTGTCCCGTACTAGCGGGCCTACCTACGAGCAGTACTTC. Translating it yields CASSLVSRTSGPTYEQYF.

The J gene is TRBJ1-2, the V gene TRBV2; D possibly corresponds to TRBD1 (6 bases). CDR1 is SNHLY, CDR2 FYNNEI, per germline. CDR3 length: 15 amino acids. V lost 3 bases and J 8 bases, leaving 19 bases between the germline ends. In DNA form, the CDR3 reads TGTGCCAGCAGTGAGGGGGATGTGGGGGCGAAGGGCTACACCTTC. It is translated as CASSEGDVGAKGYTF.

The rearrangement joins TRBV19 to TRBJ2-7; 7 nucleotides line up with TRBD1. V lost 5 bases and J lost 7; bases outside the gene matches: 8. The CDR3 totals 13 residues. Germline V gene sequence: CDR1 LNHDA, CDR2 SQIVND (reference sequence). The CDR3 nucleotides are TGTGCCAGTAGTCGACAGGGCCCGGGGGAGCAGTACTTC. This gives the protein CASSRQGPGEQYF.

The rearrangement links TRBV14 to TRBJ1-3; D is ambiguous. The ends were cut back, 1 base at V and 1 base at J, with 8 bases in the middle. In germline, CDR1 is SGHDN, CDR2 FVKESK. The CDR3 covers 15 residues. This CDR3 reads CASSQVSGSGNTIYF. The CDR3 DNA follows: TGTGCCAGCAGCCAAGTGTCAGGATCTGGAAACACCATATATTTT.

The chain joins TRBV10-3 to TRBJ2-1, with a possible D match to TRBD2 (5 bases). V lost 3 bases, J lost 6 bases, and 9 bases lay in between. The CDR3 contains 13 residues. The germline V gene has CDR1 ENHRY and CDR2 SYGVKD. DNA for the CDR3: TGTGCCATCAGTGACGGTGGAGGCAATGAGCAGTTCTTC. Protein: CAISDGGGNEQFF.

The chain recombines TRBV6-1 with TRBJ2-3; TRBD1 matches 7 bases. Unmatched junction bases numbered 5, after V lost 2 bases and J lost 3 bases. The CDR3 totals 15 residues. Germline V CDR1 and CDR2: MNHNS, SASEGT. In nucleotides, the CDR3 is TGTGCCAGCAGTGAATGGACAGGTGAGACAGATACGCAGTATTTT. Residues: CASSEWTGETDTQYF.

The chain is built from TRBV28 and TRBJ2-7, with 7 bases identical to TRBD2. The trim removed 4 bases at V and 2 bases at J, leaving 8 bases unmatched. This CDR3 spans 15 amino acids. CDR1 and CDR2 (germline): MDHEN, SYDVKM. For the CDR3, the DNA is TGTGCCAGCAGTTGGGGGGGACTTCCCACCTACGAGCAGTACTTC. This codes for CASSWGGLPTYEQYF.

This clone was detected once. For the CDR3, the DNA is TGTGCCACCAGCAGCGACCGAACAGGGACCTATCAGCCCCAGCATTTT. Its protein product is CATSSDRTGTYQPQHF. This sequence joins TRBV15 and TRBJ1-5; D possibly corresponds to TRBD1 (6 bases). This CDR3 contains 16 residues. The germline CDR1 and CDR2 sequences are LNHNV and YYDKDF (reference sequence). The V gene lost 3 bases and the J gene lost 5 bases, with 17 bases spanning the gap.

This chain links TRBV11-2 with TRBJ2-1; 7 bases agree with TRBD2. After removal of 7 bases from V and 1 base from J, the junction contained 10 bases not matched to a gene. CDR3 length equals 16 residues. The V gene's germline CDR1 is SGHAT and CDR2 FQNNGV. CDR3 region: CASNPFGGSSYNEQFF. CDR3 DNA sequence: TGTGCCAGCAACCCCTTCGGCGGGAGTTCCTACAATGAGCAGTTCTTC.

V usage is TRBV19 and J usage is TRBJ1-5; 8 nucleotides agree with TRBD1. The V segment lost 4 bases and the J segment 5 bases; nucleotides outside the gene matches: 4. The CDR3 covers 14 residues. Looked up from germline, CDR1 is LNHDA and CDR2 is SQIVND (reference sequence). The CDR3 bases are TGTGCCAGTAGTAAGCAGGGGGCCTATCAGCCCCAGCATTTT. This sequence encodes CASSKQGAYQPQHF.

The chain employs TRBV14 and TRBJ2-7; TRBD1 agrees at 10 bases. Germline V gene sequence: CDR1 SGHDN, CDR2 FVKESK. Trimming took 4 bases from V and 6 from J; bases not matched to a gene: 9. This CDR3 region has 15 residues. The CDR3 nucleotides are TGTGCCAGCAGCCTAGGTGGGACAGGGGCGGTCGAGCAGTACTTC. This sequence encodes CASSLGGTGAVEQYF. The complete variable domain, with remaining parts taken from reference TRBV14 and TRBJ2-7, reads EAGVTQFPSHSVIEKGQTVTLRCDPISGHDNLYWYRRVMGKEIKFLLHFVKESKQDESGMPNNRFLAERTGGTYSTLKVQPAELEDSGVYFCASSLGGTGAVEQYFGPGTRLTVT.

The rearrangement links TRBV19 to TRBJ2-5; D might be TRBD1 (6 bases). Between the trimmed V and J ends, which lost 5 bases and 2 bases, there was a span of 9 bases. This CDR3 region has 13 residues. The germline V gene encodes CDR1 LNHDA and CDR2 SQIVND (reference sequence). The CDR3 loop is CASSGGQQETQYF. The CDR3 DNA follows: TGTGCCAGTAGTGGGGGCCAGCAAGAGACCCAGTACTTC. Combining the CDR3 with reference TRBV19 and TRBJ2-5 gives the whole variable domain DGGITQSPKYLFRKEGQNVTLSCEQNLNHDAMYWYRQDPGQGLRLIYYSQIVNDFQKGDIAEGYSVSREKKESFPLTVTSAQKNPTAFYLCASSGGQQETQYFGPGTRLLVL.

The V and J genes are TRBV2 and TRBJ2-1; D is ambiguous. Trimming removed 6 bases at V and 6 bases at J, with 12 bases between. CDR1 SNHLY and CDR2 FYNNEI come from the germline V gene. The CDR3 is 13 residues long. In nucleotides, the CDR3 is TGTGCCAGCAGCGGTCTAGGTGGCAATGAGCAGTTCTTC. Its translation: CASSGLGGNEQFF.

This clone is a singleton in its sample. The chain carries TRBV28 and TRBJ2-3, with D unclear. The CDR3 sequence is 18 residues long. Germline V CDR1 and CDR2: MDHEN, SYDVKM. The V end was cut by 4 bases, the J end by 1 base, with 21 bases between. CDR3 in DNA: TGTGCCAGCAGTTCCCCCCAACCTTTAAGCGTGCGCACAGATACGCAGTATTTT. Encoded protein: CASSSPQPLSVRTDTQYF.

The chain links TRBV9 to TRBJ1-1, with D perhaps TRBD1 (5 bases). The germline V and J ends were trimmed by 4 bases and 5 bases, with 15 bases remaining between them. CDR1 and CDR2 from the germline V gene are SGDLS and YYNGEE. This CDR3 is 14 amino acids long. For the CDR3, the DNA is TGTGCCAGCAGCCCGAGGGGCCGGGGGACTGAAGCTTTCTTT. This codes for CASSPRGRGTEAFF.

The J gene is TRBJ1-5, the V gene TRBV6-2 or TRBV6-3; possible D gene TRBD1, 5 bases. V dropped 6 bases and J dropped 4 bases, with 16 bases sitting between them. The germline V gene encodes CDR1 MNHEY and CDR2 SVGEGT. This CDR3 spans 15 amino acids. DNA of the CDR3: TGTGCCAGCAGCCAGACGTGGGGCCCTAATCAGCCCCAGCATTTT. Translated, it gives CASSQTWGPNQPQHF.